The rows below give T cell receptor beta chains drawn from one sample of a study of blood T cell repertoires in COVID-19. Sequencing was performed with immunoSEQ multiplex PCR; in TCRdb, only in-frame clones are kept and a portion is missing. The sample shows 250,000 to 300,000 clones, about 90% of them seen only once. The sample consisted of peripheral blood. These receptors all come from a woman aged 55-69 years with COVID-19, enrolled during active disease. Both conserved end residues are part of each CDR3. A D gene is named only where the DNA matches it firmly. Expanded clones are given a class, and other clones once, few, many or no size at all.

d_call: TRBD2
clone_size: -
j_call: TRBJ2-3
v_call: TRBV6-5
cdr3_nt: TGTGCCAGCGCGGTCTCGGGGGGAATTTCAGATACGCAGTATTTT
cdr3_aa: CASAVSGGISDTQYF

d_call: -
clone_size: -
j_call: TRBJ1-2
v_call: TRBV5-4
cdr3_nt: TGTGCCAGCAGCTTGAGAGGGAACTATGGCTACACCTTC
cdr3_aa: CASSLRGNYGYTF

d_call: -
clone_size: -
j_call: TRBJ1-1
v_call: TRBV29-1
cdr3_nt: TGCAGCGGAAAGGGGCAGGGGAACACTGAAGCTTTCTTT
cdr3_aa: CSGKGQGNTEAFF

d_call: -
clone_size: -
j_call: TRBJ2-2
v_call: TRBV6-5
cdr3_nt: TGTGCCAGCAGCTCCCTCGGGGGAACCGGGGAGCTGTTTTTT
cdr3_aa: CASSSLGGTGELFF

d_call: TRBD1
clone_size: -
j_call: TRBJ1-4
v_call: TRBV5-1
cdr3_nt: TGCGCCAGCAGCGACCGGACAGGGAGTAATGAAAAACTGTTTTTT
cdr3_aa: CASSDRTGSNEKLFF

d_call: TRBD1
clone_size: -
j_call: TRBJ1-2
v_call: TRBV19
cdr3_nt: TGTGCCAGTAGTATAAGGGCAGGGGGCACCTATGGCTACACCTTC
cdr3_aa: CASSIRAGGTYGYTF

d_call: TRBD1
clone_size: -
j_call: TRBJ1-3
v_call: TRBV7-2
cdr3_nt: TGTGCCAGCAGCTTTGGCCCAACAGGGGAGGGAAACACCATATATTTT
cdr3_aa: CASSFGPTGEGNTIYF

d_call: -
clone_size: once
j_call: TRBJ1-2
v_call: TRBV3-1/TRBV3-2
cdr3_nt: TGTGCCAGCAGCCAGGCCCTACTAGGGAGTGGCTACACCTTC
cdr3_aa: CASSQALLGSGYTF

d_call: TRBD1
clone_size: -
j_call: TRBJ1-2
v_call: TRBV27
cdr3_nt: TGTGCCAGCAGAGGGACAGACCGCTATGGCTACACCTTC
cdr3_aa: CASRGTDRYGYTF

d_call: TRBD1
clone_size: -
j_call: TRBJ1-6
v_call: TRBV5-8
cdr3_nt: TGTGCCAGCAGCTTGGTCGACAGGGGCTATTCACCCCTCCACTTT
cdr3_aa: CASSLVDRGYSPLHF

d_call: -
clone_size: once
j_call: TRBJ1-4
v_call: TRBV7-9
cdr3_nt: TGTGCCAGCAGCGCGGACAGCCTTAATGAAAAACTGTTTTTT
cdr3_aa: CASSADSLNEKLFF

d_call: -
clone_size: -
j_call: TRBJ1-5
v_call: TRBV5-5
cdr3_nt: TGTGCCAGCAGCTTGTTGGTAGATTCTCTGGGCCAGCCCCAGCATTTT
cdr3_aa: CASSLLVDSLGQPQHF

d_call: TRBD1
clone_size: -
j_call: TRBJ1-5
v_call: TRBV25-1
cdr3_nt: TGTGCCAGCAGTGATCAGGGGGCTGGCAATCAGCCCCAGCATTTT
cdr3_aa: CASSDQGAGNQPQHF

d_call: -
clone_size: once
j_call: TRBJ2-2
v_call: TRBV29-1
cdr3_nt: TGCAGCGTTGTTTGGCTTGCCGGGGAGCTGTTTTTT
cdr3_aa: CSVVWLAGELFF

d_call: -
clone_size: -
j_call: TRBJ2-3
v_call: TRBV7-2
cdr3_nt: TGTGCCAGCAGCTTAGTAGCTACTTTCACAGATACGCAGTATTTT
cdr3_aa: CASSLVATFTDTQYF

d_call: TRBD2
clone_size: -
j_call: TRBJ2-5
v_call: TRBV29-1
cdr3_nt: TGCAGCGACTCGGTCGAGCGGGGGGCACAAGAGACCCAGTACTTC
cdr3_aa: CSDSVERGAQETQYF

d_call: -
clone_size: -
j_call: TRBJ1-2
v_call: TRBV20-1
cdr3_nt: TGCAGTGCTAGTCGTGTTACGGGGGGCTGGGGCTACACCTTC
cdr3_aa: CSASRVTGGWGYTF

d_call: TRBD1
clone_size: -
j_call: TRBJ1-3
v_call: TRBV7-2
cdr3_nt: TGTGCCAGCAGCTTTGGACAGGGGAGAAACACCATATATTTT
cdr3_aa: CASSFGQGRNTIYF

d_call: -
clone_size: -
j_call: TRBJ1-1
v_call: TRBV9
cdr3_nt: TGTGCCAGCAGCACAGCCCAGAACACTGAAGCTTTCTTT
cdr3_aa: CASSTAQNTEAFF

d_call: TRBD2
clone_size: -
j_call: TRBJ2-3
v_call: TRBV5-1
cdr3_nt: TGCGCCAGCAGCTCCAGGACTAGCGGGGGAAGGGATACGCAGTATTTT
cdr3_aa: CASSSRTSGGRDTQYF

d_call: TRBD2
clone_size: -
j_call: TRBJ2-3
v_call: TRBV9
cdr3_nt: TGTGCCAGCAGCGTTAGAGCGGGGGGGCTCGAGACGCAGTATTTT
cdr3_aa: CASSVRAGGLETQYF

d_call: -
clone_size: -
j_call: TRBJ1-2
v_call: TRBV18
cdr3_nt: TGTGCCAGCTCCCCTATTCGGGGGGATGGTGGCTACACCTTC
cdr3_aa: CASSPIRGDGGYTF

d_call: -
clone_size: once
j_call: TRBJ2-1
v_call: TRBV9
cdr3_nt: TGTGCCAGCAGCGTAGGTTCAGGCAGATACTCCTACAATGAGCAGTTCTTC
cdr3_aa: CASSVGSGRYSYNEQFF

d_call: -
clone_size: -
j_call: TRBJ2-7
v_call: TRBV6-1
cdr3_nt: TGTGCCAGCAGTGAATTTCTAGGAAGCTTCTACGAGCAGTACTTC
cdr3_aa: CASSEFLGSFYEQYF